The clone carrying this TCR beta chain showed up just once. The sample belongs to a study of CD8 T cells in Susac syndrome. The T cells that were sequenced for TCR beta were CD8+ and CD4+ cells from blood. Reverse transcription of about 0.45 to 1 ug RNA was performed with random hexamers. MiXCR, applied by TCRdb to the immunoSEQ multiplex PCR reads, yields one record per CDR3 protein. The sample holds about 24,000 distinct CDR3 sequences, roughly 95% seen once. The CDR3 consists of 16 residues. V gave up 1 base and J gave up 0 bases; unmatched junction bases: 5. The V gene's germline CDR1 is SEHNR and CDR2 FQNEAQ (reference sequence).

The receptor was isolated from a human donor with Susac syndrome. The specimen was CD8+ T cells from PBMCs. This rearrangement joins TRBV7-9 to TRBJ2-7, with TRBD1 matching 8 bases. For the CDR3, the DNA is TGTGCCAGCAGCTTAGGGGGACAGGCCATCTCCTACGAGCAGTACTTC. Protein product: CASSLGGQAISYEQYF.